This T cell receptor (beta chain) was identified during a study of STAT5B mutations in CD4+ large granular lymphocyte leukemia. The study's findings and limits: 25% of private leukemic clonotypes occurred rarely in other patients' non-leukemic repertoires. Without putative leukemic clones, patient CD4-sorted repertoires remained more clonal than healthy CD4+ repertoires.

This clone showed up just once. The target antigen is unknown. Assay used: immunoSEQ multiplex PCR; TCRdb lists only in-frame clones, some missing. The sample consists of some 34,000 clones, more than 60% of them appearing once. This CDR3 comprises 15 residues. Trimming cost V 8 bases and J 3 bases; bases outside gene matches: 8. Germline CDR1 is MNHEY and CDR2 is SVGAGI. Source material: CD4+ T cells from blood buffy coats. The chain links TRBV6-5 to TRBJ1-4; 8 nucleotides match TRBD1. The TCR sequence derives from a human donor in good health. This CDR3 reads CASSWTGSANEKLFF. CDR3 in DNA: TGTGCCAGCTCTTGGACAGGGTCGGCTAATGAAAAACTGTTTTTT.